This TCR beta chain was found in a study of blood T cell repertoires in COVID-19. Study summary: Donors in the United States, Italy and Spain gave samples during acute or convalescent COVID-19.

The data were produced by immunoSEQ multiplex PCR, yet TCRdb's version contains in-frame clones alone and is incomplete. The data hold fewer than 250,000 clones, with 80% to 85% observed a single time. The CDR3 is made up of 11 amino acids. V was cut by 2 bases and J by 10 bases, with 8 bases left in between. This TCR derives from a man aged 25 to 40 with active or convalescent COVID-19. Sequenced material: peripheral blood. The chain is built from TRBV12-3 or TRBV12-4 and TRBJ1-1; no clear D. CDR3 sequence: CASSLREGAFF. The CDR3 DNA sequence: TGTGCCAGCAGTTTAAGGGAGGGAGCTTTCTTT.